This is a list of T cell receptor beta chains from one sample in a study of beta chain features in type 1 diabetes. Assay: immunoSEQ multiplex PCR; the TCRdb copy retains only in-frame clones and omits some. The data contain roughly 400,000 clones, around 10% of them singletons. Material for sequencing was central memory CD4+ T cells from blood. The receptors stem from a man aged 25-40 years with type 1 diabetes. CDR3s include the opening cysteine and the closing phenylalanine or tryptophan. D genes are given only for firm matches. Part of the rows lack a size; the others show once, few, many or a class for expanded clones.

TGTGCCAGCTCACGGGGCATGGGCCCTAATGAAAAACTGTTTTTT	CASSRGMGPNEKLFF	-	TRBV18	TRBJ1-4	few
TGTGCCAGCAGCTTAGCGCGTGGGGGCAAGGAAGAGACCCAGTACTTC	CASSLARGGKEETQYF	-	TRBV7-2	TRBJ2-5	-
TGTGCCAGCAGCCCCGGACTAGCGGGAGAGACCCAGTACTTC	CASSPGLAGETQYF	TRBD2	TRBV5-4	TRBJ2-5	-
TGTGCCAGCAGTGAAGAAGTAAATAGCTCCTACGAGCAGTACTTC	CASSEEVNSSYEQYF	-	TRBV6-1	TRBJ2-7	-
TGTGCCAGCAGTACCCCGGGGCCCTATGGCTACACCTTC	CASSTPGPYGYTF	-	TRBV28	TRBJ1-2	-
TGTGCCCAGAGAAGGAGGTACAATGAGCAGTTCTTC	CAQRRRYNEQFF	-	TRBV28	TRBJ2-1	many
TGCGCCAGCAGCTTGGTGGACAGGGGAACCTACGAGCAGTACTTC	CASSLVDRGTYEQYF	TRBD1	TRBV5-1	TRBJ2-7	-
TGTGCCAGCAGTCGGACGCTTAGCAATCAGCCCCAGCATTTT	CASSRTLSNQPQHF	-	TRBV28	TRBJ1-5	many
TGTGCCAGCTCACCAAGACAGACAGAAGAGGAGCAGTACTTC	CASSPRQTEEEQYF	-	TRBV18	TRBJ2-5	-
TGTGCCACCAGCAGAGATTTAGGGACGGGCTACACCTTC	CATSRDLGTGYTF	-	TRBV15	TRBJ1-2	-
TGTGCCAGCAGCGTGGGGACTCCCACTCTTTCCAATGAGCAGTTCTTC	CASSVGTPTLSNEQFF	-	TRBV9	TRBJ2-1	-
TGTGCCAGCAGCCAAGGGACCAGGGGCGAGCAGTACTTC	CASSQGTRGEQYF	-	TRBV14	TRBJ2-7	-
TGTGCCAGCAGTTTCTCAGGGAACACTGAAGCTTTCTTT	CASSFSGNTEAFF	-	TRBV27	TRBJ1-1	-
TGTGCCAGCTCACCACCAGGGGCGGGAGGAAGCTCCTACGAGCAGTACTTC	CASSPPGAGGSSYEQYF	TRBD2	TRBV18	TRBJ2-7	few
TGTGCCAGCAGCTTTGGGCAGGGAGGAGATACGCAGTATTTT	CASSFGQGGDTQYF	-	TRBV7-6	TRBJ2-3	few
TGTGCCAGCAGGGATACAGGGGGCGGAAACATTCAGTACTTC	CASRDTGGGNIQYF	TRBD1	TRBV6-5	TRBJ2-4	-
TGTGCCAGCAGTTCCTGGGGGACTAGCGTAATCATTCAGTACTTC	CASSSWGTSVIIQYF	TRBD2	TRBV10-3	TRBJ2-4	-
TGTGCCATCAGTGCAACTAACTATGGCTACACCTTC	CAISATNYGYTF	-	TRBV10-3	TRBJ1-2	many
TGTGCCTGGAGTAGGATAGGCGAGCAGTACTTC	CAWSRIGEQYF	-	TRBV30	TRBJ2-7	many
TGCGCCAGCAGCCAAGGAATAGGAGTTAACACTGAAGCTTTCTTT	CASSQGIGVNTEAFF	-	TRBV4-3	TRBJ1-1	-
TGTGCCAGCAGGCCCCAGGGCGGGGGGAAAGAGACCCAGTACTTC	CASRPQGGGKETQYF	TRBD2	TRBV28	TRBJ2-5	few
TGTGCCAGCAGCGTAGAAGGACAGCCGAACTACGAGCAGTACTTC	CASSVEGQPNYEQYF	-	TRBV9	TRBJ2-7	-